This T cell receptor beta chain was identified in a study of T cells in women clearing cervical HPV infection. At the level of the study: Only a few women had HLA typing results available.

The germline V gene encodes CDR1 SNHLY and CDR2 FYNNEI. With V trimmed by 2 bases and J by 4 bases, 16 bases remained unmatched. This CDR3 has 19 amino acids. Cervical HPV DNA detected by MY09/MY11 PCR, typed by dot-blot. As regards this clone: What it binds is not known. The read ends 3 residues before the CDR3 terminus; that terminus is restored from the germline J gene.

Data came from immunoSEQ multiplex PCR; TCRdb stores just in-frame clones and leaves some out. The sample data list some 20,000 clones. Notes on the study in general: Richness differences could reflect unmeasured T-cell content per sample.

Sequenced material: blood buffy coat. This TCR derives from a woman between 18 and 70 years old with a cervical HPV16 infection that either progressed to CIN3+ or cleared (not recorded which). The chain carries TRBV2 and TRBJ1-1; 10 positions agree with TRBD1. Incomplete CDR3 DNA: TGTGCCAGCAGTGAAAGGCGATCTATGGGACAGGGGTTGAGCACTGAA. Translation: CASSERRSMGQGLSTE. The CDR3 in full is CASSERRSMGQGLSTEAFF.